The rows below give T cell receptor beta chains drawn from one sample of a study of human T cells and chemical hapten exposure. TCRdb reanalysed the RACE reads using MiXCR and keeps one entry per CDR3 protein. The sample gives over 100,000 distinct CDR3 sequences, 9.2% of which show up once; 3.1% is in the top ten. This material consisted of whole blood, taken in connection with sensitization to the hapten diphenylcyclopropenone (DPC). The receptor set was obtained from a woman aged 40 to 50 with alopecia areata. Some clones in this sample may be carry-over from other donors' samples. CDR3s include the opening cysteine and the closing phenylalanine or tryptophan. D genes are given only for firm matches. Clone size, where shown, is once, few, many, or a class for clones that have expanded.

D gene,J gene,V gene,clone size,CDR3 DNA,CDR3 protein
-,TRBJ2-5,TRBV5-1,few,TGCGCCAGCAGCTTGGCCCAGAAAGAGACCCAGTACTTC,CASSLAQKETQYF
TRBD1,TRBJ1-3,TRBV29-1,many,TGCAGCGGGCTCGGACAGGGGAGCGGAAACACCATATATTTT,CSGLGQGSGNTIYF
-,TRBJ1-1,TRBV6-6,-,TGTGCCAGCAGTTACCGGGAACTGAACACTGAAGCTTTCTTT,CASSYRELNTEAFF
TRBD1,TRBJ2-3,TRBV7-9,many,TGTGCCAGCTGCGCCCAGCCCGGTCAAGGGGGCGGAGATACGCAGTATTTT,CASCAQPGQGGGDTQYF
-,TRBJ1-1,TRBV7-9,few,TGTGCCAGCAGCTTAGGTTCGAGGGCTGACACTGAAGCTTTCTTT,CASSLGSRADTEAFF
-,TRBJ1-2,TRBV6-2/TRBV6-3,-,TGTGCCAGCAGTTACTCGACCATGGCGGAGGAGCTTAACTATGGCTACACCTTC,CASSYSTMAEELNYGYTF
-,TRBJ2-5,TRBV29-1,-,TGCAGCGTGGAAATAGCGCCACAAGAGACCCAGTACTTC,CSVEIAPQETQYF
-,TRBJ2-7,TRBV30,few,TGTGCCTGGAGTGGGGGGACCTACGAGCAGTACTTC,CAWSGGTYEQYF
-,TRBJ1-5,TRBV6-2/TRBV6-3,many,TGTGCCAGCACGATCAGTTATCAGCCCCAGCATTTT,CASTISYQPQHF
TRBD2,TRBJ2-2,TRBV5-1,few,TGCGCCAGCAGCTTAGCGGGGCTTCGCACCGGGGAGCTGTTTTTT,CASSLAGLRTGELFF
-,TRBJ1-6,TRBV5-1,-,TGCGCCAGCAGCTTGGACGCGGGAAATTCACCCCTCCACTTT,CASSLDAGNSPLHF
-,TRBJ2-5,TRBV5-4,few,TGTGCCAGCAGCTTAGAAGAGAAAGAGACCCAGTACTTC,CASSLEEKETQYF
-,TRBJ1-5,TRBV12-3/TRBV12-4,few,TGTGCCAGCACCTCGGGTGGCCAGCCCCAGCATTTT,CASTSGGQPQHF
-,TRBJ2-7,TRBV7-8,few,TGTGCCATCCAGGGGGGCCCCGGCGAGCAGTACTTC,CAIQGGPGEQYF
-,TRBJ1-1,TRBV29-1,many,TGCAGCGTTCGGGCCGACATGAACACTGAAGCTTTCTTT,CSVRADMNTEAFF
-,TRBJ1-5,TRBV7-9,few,TGTGCCAGCAGCTTAGATTTCAGGAGCAATCAGCCCCAGCATTTT,CASSLDFRSNQPQHF
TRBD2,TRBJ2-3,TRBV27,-,TGTGCCAGCCGGGCGGGGGGGCCCCCAGATACGCAGTATTTT,CASRAGGPPDTQYF
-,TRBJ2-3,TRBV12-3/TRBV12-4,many,TGTGCCAGCAAGTGGGGCACAGATACGCAGTATTTT,CASKWGTDTQYF
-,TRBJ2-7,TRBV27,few,TGTGCCAGCAGTTCAACTGGGACTGATCGCGGACAGTACTTC,CASSSTGTDRGQYF
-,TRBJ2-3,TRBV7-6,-,TGTGCCAGCACCTCCGAGGGGAGTACCACAGATACGCGGTATTTT,CASTSEGSTTDTRYF
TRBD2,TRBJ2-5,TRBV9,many,TGTGCCAGCAGCGTAGGGAACCGGGACTATCAAGAGACCCAGTACTTC,CASSVGNRDYQETQYF
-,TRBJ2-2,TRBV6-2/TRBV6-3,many,TGTGCCAGCAGCCCAACCTTGAAGCCCGGGGAGCTGTTTTTT,CASSPTLKPGELFF
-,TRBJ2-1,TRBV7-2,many,TGTGCCAGCAGCCCCGGCAGGGTTTACAATGAGCAGTTCTTC,CASSPGRVYNEQFF
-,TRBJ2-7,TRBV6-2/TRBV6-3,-,TGTGCCAGTACCGGGGCTACCAAGAACGAGCAGTACTTC,CASTGATKNEQYF
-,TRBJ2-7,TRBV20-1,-,TGCAGTGTGGAGGACATGTCAATTTACGAGCAGTACTTC,CSVEDMSIYEQYF
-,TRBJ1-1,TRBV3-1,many,TGTGCCAGCAGCCAACTACGCGTCACTGAAGCTTTCTTT,CASSQLRVTEAFF
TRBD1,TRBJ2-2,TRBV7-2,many,TGTGCCAGCAGCTCGCGAGGGACAGACACCGGGGAGCTGTTTTTT,CASSSRGTDTGELFF
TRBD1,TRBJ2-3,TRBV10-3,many,TGTGCCATCAGCGACAGGGGCACAGATACGCAGTATTTT,CAISDRGTDTQYF
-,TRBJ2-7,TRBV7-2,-,TGTGCCAGCAGCTTAACCCGGCCAGCCTACGAGCAGTACTTC,CASSLTRPAYEQYF
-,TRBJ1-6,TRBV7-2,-,TGTGCCAGCAGCTCAAGACCCCTAACATCTAATTCACCCCTCCACTTT,CASSSRPLTSNSPLHF
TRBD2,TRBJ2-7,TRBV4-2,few,TGTGCCAGCAGCCAAGTGGCCCAAAGCGGGGGGGCTTTCTACGAGCAGTACTTC,CASSQVAQSGGAFYEQYF
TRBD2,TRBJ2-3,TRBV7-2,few,TGTGCCAGCAGCCCGACCCCCCAGCGGGGGTTTCTAGATACGCAGTATTTT,CASSPTPQRGFLDTQYF
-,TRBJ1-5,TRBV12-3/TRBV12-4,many,TGTGCCAGCAGTTCTACCAGGGAAAGAGGTCAGCCCCAGCATTTT,CASSSTRERGQPQHF
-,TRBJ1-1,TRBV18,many,TGTGCCAGCTCACCTCTTTTGGCAGGAGCATCTGAAGCTTTCTTT,CASSPLLAGASEAFF
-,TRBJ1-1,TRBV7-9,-,TGTGCCAGCAGCTTAGTGATTCCAGCCCCTAGGAACACTGAAGCTTTCTTT,CASSLVIPAPRNTEAFF
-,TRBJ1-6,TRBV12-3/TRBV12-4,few,TGTGCCAGCAGTGGTCGAACTGGTAATTCACCCCTCCACTTT,CASSGRTGNSPLHF
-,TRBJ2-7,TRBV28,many,TGTGCCAGCAGTTTCAGAGGGCCTCTCTCCTACGAGCAGTACTTC,CASSFRGPLSYEQYF
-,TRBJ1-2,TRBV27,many,TGTGCCAGCAGAAAAGGGCCCCCAAACTATGGCTACACCTTC,CASRKGPPNYGYTF
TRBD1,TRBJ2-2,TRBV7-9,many,TGTGCCAGCAGCGCCCCCATAGGGGCAGGGGGACACACCGGGGAGCTGTTTTTT,CASSAPIGAGGHTGELFF
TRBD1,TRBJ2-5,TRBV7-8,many,TGTGCCAGCAGCCTTAGGACAGGCCAAGAGACCCAGTACTTC,CASSLRTGQETQYF
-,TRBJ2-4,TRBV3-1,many,TGTGCCAGCAGCCAAGAAAAAGTAGCCAAAAACATTCAGTACTTC,CASSQEKVAKNIQYF
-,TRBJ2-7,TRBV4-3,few,TGCGCCAGCAGCCAAGAATACAGCTCCTACGAGCAGTACTTC,CASSQEYSSYEQYF
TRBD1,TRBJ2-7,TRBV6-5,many,TGTGCCAGCAGTTACTCACAGGAAATGACAGGGTCCCAATACGAGCAGTACTTC,CASSYSQEMTGSQYEQYF
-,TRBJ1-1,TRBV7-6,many,TGTGCCAGCAGCTTACGGGTACAGACTGAAGCTTTCTTT,CASSLRVQTEAFF
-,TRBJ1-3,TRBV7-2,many,TGTGCCAGCAGCCCACCGGGGGTGAGGGGAAACACCATATATTTT,CASSPPGVRGNTIYF
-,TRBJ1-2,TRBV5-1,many,TGCGCCAGCAGCCCCGGACAGACGGTACCCGGGGATGGCTACACCTTC,CASSPGQTVPGDGYTF
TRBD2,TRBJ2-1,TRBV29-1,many,TGCAGCGTTGAGGGACTAGCGGGGCCCCAGGGTAATGAGCAGTTCTTC,CSVEGLAGPQGNEQFF
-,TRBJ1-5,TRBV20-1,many,TGCAGTGCTAGAGTCCCGGGGGGCAATCAGCCCCAGCATTTT,CSARVPGGNQPQHF
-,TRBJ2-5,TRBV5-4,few,TGTGCCAGCAGCCGCGGCGGGGTCCAAGAGACCCAGTACTTC,CASSRGGVQETQYF
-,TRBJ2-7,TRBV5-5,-,TGTGCCAGCAGCTCCCTAACAGGAGATGAGCAGTACTTC,CASSSLTGDEQYF
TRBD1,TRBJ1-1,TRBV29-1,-,TGCAGCGTTGCGACAGGGGGCACTGAAGCTTTCTTT,CSVATGGTEAFF
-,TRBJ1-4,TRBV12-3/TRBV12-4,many,TGTGCCAGCAGTTTGGGGGGAACTAATGAAAAACTGTTTTTT,CASSLGGTNEKLFF
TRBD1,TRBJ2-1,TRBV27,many,TGTGCCAGCAGTTCCCCCGGGACAGGGCACTCCTACAATGAGCAGTTCTTC,CASSSPGTGHSYNEQFF
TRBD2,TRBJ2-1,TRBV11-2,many,TGTGCCAGCAGCTTAGCCTTCGGGGGGGCGAATGAGCAGTTCTTC,CASSLAFGGANEQFF